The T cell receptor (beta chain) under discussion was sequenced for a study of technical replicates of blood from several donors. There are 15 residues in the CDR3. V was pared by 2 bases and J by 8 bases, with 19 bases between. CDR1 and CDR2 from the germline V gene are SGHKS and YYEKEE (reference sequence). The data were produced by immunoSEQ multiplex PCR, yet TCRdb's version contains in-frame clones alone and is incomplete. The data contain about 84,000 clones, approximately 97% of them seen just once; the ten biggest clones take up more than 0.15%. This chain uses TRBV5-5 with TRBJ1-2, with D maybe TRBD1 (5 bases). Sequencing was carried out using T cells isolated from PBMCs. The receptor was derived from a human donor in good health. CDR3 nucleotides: TGTGCCAGCAGCTTCAGAGCCGAAGGGCCAGGGGGCTACACCTTC. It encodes CASSFRAEGPGGYTF.